The 23 T cell receptor beta chains reported below all come from one sample, sequenced in a study of cytomegalovirus exposure and HLA in healthy donors. The PCR made use of 60 Vbeta and 13 Jbeta primers. The repertoire was sequenced with immunoSEQ multiplex PCR; TCRdb's copy has only in-frame clones and lacks some. Here the sample spans over 150,000 clones, roughly 80% being singletons. The sample consisted of PBMCs. Receptors were obtained from a male donor in good health and CMV-seronegative.

The V and J genes are TRBV5-1 and TRBJ2-3; perhaps TRBD2 as D (6 bases). This CDR3 has 14 residues. Germline CDR1 is SGHRS and CDR2 is YFSETQ. Trimming took off 5 bases at V and 2 bases at J, with 12 bases between the two ends. The CDR3 DNA reads TGCGCCAGCAGGGGGGGATCTAACACAGATACGCAGTATTTT. Residues: CASRGGSNTDTQYF.

The rearrangement uses TRBV7-6 and TRBJ2-7, with 11 positions matching TRBD1. V shed 5 bases, J shed 4 bases, and the junction held 4 bases outside the gene matches. Germline loops: CDR1 SGHVS, CDR2 FNYEAQ. CDR3 length: 14 amino acids. CDR3 DNA: TGTGCCAGCAGCGGACAGGGGGCTTCGTACGAGCAGTACTTC. This encodes CASSGQGASYEQYF.

V is TRBV7-8 and J is TRBJ1-1; D possibly corresponds to TRBD1 (5 bases). CDR1 is SGHVS, CDR2 FQNEAQ, per germline. The V gene lost 5 bases and the J gene lost 2 bases, with 18 bases spanning the gap. CDR3 size: 16 residues. CDR3 amino acids: CASSLSFRQGNTEAFF. CDR3 nucleotide sequence: TGTGCCAGCAGCCTTAGTTTTCGTCAGGGTAACACTGAAGCTTTCTTT.

V usage is TRBV19 and J usage is TRBJ1-5; the D gene is possibly TRBD1 (5 bases). V was trimmed by 3 bases and J by 6 bases, leaving 9 bases between them. Germline CDR1 is LNHDA and CDR2 is SQIVND (reference sequence). CDR3 length: 13 residues. CDR3: CASSMTVSQPQHF. The CDR3, as DNA: TGTGCCAGTAGTATGACAGTTAGTCAGCCCCAGCATTTT.

The chain employs TRBV5-1 and TRBJ2-3, with D tentatively TRBD1 (6 bases). Trimming took off 4 bases at V and 0 bases at J, with 18 bases between the two ends. From germline, CDR1 is SGHRS and CDR2 YFSETQ. The CDR3 is 17 amino acids. The CDR3 sequence is CASSLRPGGASTDTQYF. DNA for the CDR3: TGCGCCAGCAGCCTCCGCCCTGGGGGCGCAAGCACAGATACGCAGTATTTT.

CDR3 nucleotide sequence: TGTGCCAGCAGCTTATCCCGCGGTGAAGCTTTCTTT. Protein: CASSLSRGEAFF. This rearrangement joins TRBV11-2 to TRBJ1-1; D not resolved. CDR1 is SGHAT, CDR2 FQNNGV, per germline. V was clipped by 2 bases and J by 7 bases, with 8 bases between them. The CDR3 contains 12 residues.

CDR3 residues: CASGRDRGPYGYTF. CDR3 DNA sequence: TGTGCCAGCGGTAGGGACAGGGGCCCCTATGGCTACACCTTC. The gene calls are TRBV6-5 and TRBJ1-2; 10 nucleotides line up with TRBD1. The CDR3 is 14 amino acids. With 8 bases clipped from V and 4 bases from J, the junction kept 7 bases outside the gene matches. Germline V gene lookup returns CDR1 MNHEY and CDR2 SVGAGI.

This chain connects TRBV6-6 to TRBJ1-2; D is uncertain. V was cut by 0 bases and J by 1 base, with 12 bases left in between. Germline CDR1 reads MNHNY; CDR2 reads SVGAGI (reference sequence). CDR3 length equals 16 residues. The CDR3 region is CASSYSLQTLNYGYTF. Written as DNA, the CDR3 is TGTGCCAGCAGTTACTCGCTACAGACGCTTAACTATGGCTACACCTTC.

This chain joins TRBV7-6 and TRBJ2-2, with D perhaps TRBD2 (6 bases). V shed 5 bases and J shed 3 bases, with 13 bases lying between them. The CDR3 spans 15 residues. Germline V CDR1 and CDR2: SGHVS, FNYEAQ. CDR3 DNA sequence: TGTGCCAGCAGCGTATCATGGGGGGACACCGGGGAGCTGTTTTTT. Amino acid sequence: CASSVSWGDTGELFF.

The chain couples TRBV2 to TRBJ2-7, with D possibly being TRBD2 (5 bases). This CDR3 has 15 residues. With 8 bases removed from V and 2 bases from J, the gap between germline ends came to 19 bases. CDR1 is SNHLY and CDR2 is FYNNEI in the germline V gene. CDR3 amino acids: CASSPDGGGPYEQYF. The CDR3 bases are TGTGCCAGCTCCCCGGACGGAGGAGGACCCTACGAGCAGTACTTC.

V and J are TRBV19 and TRBJ1-2, with 7 positions matching TRBD1. The V segment lost 4 bases and the J segment 7 bases; nucleotides outside the gene matches: 12. CDR1 and CDR2 (germline): LNHDA, SQIVND (reference sequence). The CDR3 consists of 15 residues. CDR3 DNA: TGTGCCAGTAGTAGCCACAGGGGTCGCGCTTCTGGCTACACCTTC. Protein sequence: CASSSHRGRASGYTF.

J is TRBJ2-7 and V is TRBV27, with D tentatively TRBD1 (5 bases). The length of the CDR3 is 22 residues. Germline lookup yields CDR1 MNHEY and CDR2 SMNVEV (reference sequence). Between the trimmed V and J ends, which lost 7 bases and 3 bases, there was a span of 40 bases. The chain's CDR3 is CASTPRRKTGGRQSYRIYEQYF. The CDR3 DNA reads TGTGCCAGCACCCCCCGAAGAAAAACAGGTGGAAGGCAATCCTACAGGATCTACGAGCAGTACTTC.

V gene TRBV11-2 combines with J gene TRBJ1-2, with TRBD1 matching 7 bases. This CDR3 contains 15 residues. V was pared by 5 bases and J by 4 bases, with 10 bases of the junction left unmatched. In germline, CDR1 is SGHAT, CDR2 FQNNGV. The CDR3 reads CASSPGAGGGYGYTF. CDR3 nucleotide sequence: TGTGCCAGCAGCCCAGGGGCAGGGGGAGGCTATGGCTACACCTTC.

The chain couples TRBV4-1 to TRBJ2-7; no firm D call. Trimming stripped 1 base from V and 5 bases from J, with 15 bases between. The CDR3 contains 15 residues. Germline values: CDR1 MGHRA, CDR2 YSYEKL. The CDR3 DNA reads as TGCGCCAGCAGCCAAGTCCCAACATCACCCCACGAGCAGTACTTC. It yields the protein CASSQVPTSPHEQYF.

In DNA form, the CDR3 reads TGTGCCAGCAGCGTAGAGGTGGGACTAGCGGGGGGGATTTACAATGAGCAGTTCTTC. Protein sequence: CASSVEVGLAGGIYNEQFF. The genes are TRBV9 and TRBJ2-1; 16 bases line up with TRBD2. The trim removed 0 bases at V and 4 bases at J, leaving 7 bases unmatched. The CDR3 has 19 residues. CDR1 is SGDLS and CDR2 is YYNGEE in the germline V gene.

This clone was found once. The junction departs from germline at one end; a sequencing error may be responsible. The chain uses TRBV14 and TRBJ1-4; TRBD1 agrees at 9 bases. Germline assignment: CDR1 SGHDN and CDR2 FVKESK. This CDR3 comprises 17 residues. CDR3 nucleotide sequence: TGTGCCAGCAGCCCCGGGACAGGGAAAGTTGCTAATGAAAAACTGCTTTTT. It translates to CASSPGTGKVANEKLLF.

The chain carries TRBV7-9 and TRBJ1-1; TRBD1 aligns across 9 bases. V trimming: 5 bases; J trimming: 5 bases; junction bases outside the gene matches: 6. The CDR3 length is 14 residues. Germline loops: CDR1 SEHNR, CDR2 FQNEAQ (reference sequence). The CDR3 coding sequence is TGTGCCAGCAGCGGCGGACAGGGGCGTACTGAAGCTTTCTTT. As protein: CASSGGQGRTEAFF.

This chain connects TRBV6-1 to TRBJ2-5; D perhaps matches TRBD1 (6 bases). The V gene's germline CDR1 is MNHNS and CDR2 SASEGT. Trimming removed 0 bases at V and 7 bases at J, with 24 bases between. The CDR3 contains 18 residues. The CDR3 DNA reads as TGTGCCAGCAGTGAAGCGCTTTCAGGGGCTCGAGTTGTGGGGACCCAGTACTTC. It encodes CASSEALSGARVVGTQYF.

Here the CDR3 reads CASSHRTQTYNEQFF. The CDR3, as DNA: TGTGCCAGCAGCCACAGGACCCAGACCTACAATGAGCAGTTCTTC. The chain recombines TRBV7-2 with TRBJ2-1, with D possibly matching TRBD1 (5 bases). Trimming cost V 5 bases and J 2 bases, with 13 bases left between them. The CDR3 is made up of 15 amino acids. In germline, CDR1 is SGHTA, CDR2 FQGNSA.

V is TRBV4-1 and J is TRBJ1-5; 8 nucleotides align to TRBD1. Losses at the gene ends were 4 bases for V and 4 bases for J; bases not matched to a gene: 3. Germline V gene lookup returns CDR1 MGHRA and CDR2 YSYEKL. The CDR3 contains 14 residues. CDR3 residues: CASSLRTGNQPQHF. As DNA, the CDR3 is TGCGCCAGCAGCCTCCGGACAGGGAATCAGCCCCAGCATTTT.

The chain links TRBV2 to TRBJ1-1; 7 bases map to TRBD1. CDR1 and CDR2 (germline): SNHLY, FYNNEI. Unmatched junction bases numbered 12, after V lost 4 bases and J lost 7 bases. The length of the CDR3 is 15 residues. The CDR3 DNA follows: TGTGCCAGCAGTGCTCGGTTAGACAGGGTCGATGAAGCTTTCTTT. It yields the protein CASSARLDRVDEAFF.

This chain joins TRBV19 and TRBJ2-1; the match to TRBD2 covers 8 bases. Unmatched junction bases numbered 8, after V lost 4 bases and J lost 9 bases. Per germline, CDR1 LNHDA and CDR2 SQIVND (reference sequence). The CDR3 length is 14 residues. CDR3 nucleotide sequence: TGTGCCAGTAGTACCCCGGGACTAGTCCCTGAGCAGTTCTTC. Translation gives CASSTPGLVPEQFF.

This chain joins TRBV5-4 and TRBJ2-1, with TRBD1 identical over 9 bases. Germline V gives CDR1 SGHNT, CDR2 YYREEE (reference sequence). Trimming cost V 4 bases and J 2 bases; bases outside gene matches: 7. This CDR3 comprises 16 residues. As DNA, the CDR3 is TGTGCCAGCAGCCGCACCGGGACAGGGACCTACAATGAGCAGTTCTTC. It translates to CASSRTGTGTYNEQFF.